This is a list of T cell receptor beta chains from one sample in a study of blood T cell repertoires in COVID-19. The data were produced by immunoSEQ multiplex PCR, yet TCRdb's version contains in-frame clones alone and is incomplete. Seen here are about 240,000 clones, 83% observed once, and the top ten hold approximately 4%. Sequencing was performed on PBMCs or T cells enriched from blood (not recorded which). These receptor sequences come from a woman aged 40 to 49 who had been exposed to COVID-19. CDR3s include the opening cysteine and the closing phenylalanine or tryptophan. D genes are given only for firm matches. The listing skips clone size in some rows; elsewhere it reads once, few, many or a size class.

NA	NA	TRBV2	12	TRBJ2-7	TGTGCCAGCTCCAGTGCTGGTTACGAGCAGTACTTC	CASSSAGYEQYF
NA	NA	TRBV28	13	TRBJ1-5	TGTGCCAGCAGTTCTAGGGAGGTTCAGCCCCAGCATTTT	CASSSREVQPQHF
many	NA	TRBV28	15	TRBJ2-7	TGTGCCAGCACCACCGCGGGACTCCCACACTACGAGCAGTACTTC	CASTTAGLPHYEQYF
NA	NA	TRBV5-1	13	TRBJ2-7	TGCGCCAGCAGCTTGGTTGAGGCTTACGAGCAGTACTTC	CASSLVEAYEQYF
NA	NA	TRBV27	13	TRBJ1-5	TGTGCCAGCAGGGACAACTTGTTTCAGCCCCAGCATTTT	CASRDNLFQPQHF
once	NA	TRBV18	14	TRBJ1-1	TGTGCCAGCTCACTACGAACGTCGCAGGGTGAAGCTTTCTTT	CASSLRTSQGEAFF
NA	NA	TRBV6-1	16	TRBJ1-3	TGTGCCAGCAGTAAAGTCGACAGCGCCTCTGGAAACACCATATATTTT	CASSKVDSASGNTIYF
NA	TRBD2	TRBV3-1/TRBV3-2	19	TRBJ2-3	TGTGCCAGCAGCCAAGAATGGCTAGCGGGGGGGGTTGTATTGAATACGCAGTATTTT	CASSQEWLAGGVVLNTQYF
NA	TRBD2	TRBV7-2	15	TRBJ2-3	TGTGCCAGCAGTAAAAGCGGGGGCCACACAGATACGCAGTATTTT	CASSKSGGHTDTQYF
NA	NA	TRBV19	12	TRBJ1-1	TGTGCCAGTACGACAGAGAACACTGAAGCTTTCTTT	CASTTENTEAFF
NA	NA	TRBV4-3	15	TRBJ2-7	TGCGCCAGCAGCCCCGGTTTTGGGGGGAACTACGAGCAGTACTTC	CASSPGFGGNYEQYF
NA	TRBD2	TRBV7-2	15	TRBJ2-3	TGTGCCAGCAGCTTTGTAGCGGGCACTCTGGATACGCAGTATTTT	CASSFVAGTLDTQYF
NA	TRBD2	TRBV19	14	TRBJ2-1	TGTGCCAGTGGCGTCTCTAGCGGGGGGGCCCAGCAGTTCTTC	CASGVSSGGAQQFF
NA	TRBD2	TRBV5-1	17	TRBJ2-5	TGCGCCAGCAGTTACCAGCGGGGGATCCTCGTGGGAGAGACCCAGTACTTC	CASSYQRGILVGETQYF
NA	NA	TRBV9	13	TRBJ2-5	TGTGCCAGCAGCGTCCGGGGAGAAGAGACCCAGTACTTC	CASSVRGEETQYF
NA	NA	TRBV6-5	13	TRBJ2-7	TGTGCCAGCAGTTACTACCAGGGAAACGAGCAGTACTTC	CASSYYQGNEQYF
NA	NA	TRBV7-9	14	TRBJ1-2	TGTGCCAGCAGCTTAGCCCAGGGTAGCAATGGCTACACCTTC	CASSLAQGSNGYTF
NA	NA	TRBV19	16	TRBJ1-2	TGTGCCAGTAGTCCCTCTAGTGTGAGAGCTAACTATGGCTACACCTTC	CASSPSSVRANYGYTF
once	NA	TRBV9	15	TRBJ1-6	TGTGCCAGCAGCCCCTTCGAGACAGGACATTCACCCCTCCACTTT	CASSPFETGHSPLHF
few	TRBD1	TRBV5-5	15	TRBJ1-2	TGTGCCAGCAGCCAGGGACAGGCCGAGCACTATGGCTACACCTTC	CASSQGQAEHYGYTF
NA	TRBD1	TRBV28	15	TRBJ1-2	TGTGCCGGGGGGACAGGGGGCACCACCCCTTATGGCTACACCTTC	CAGGTGGTTPYGYTF
NA	NA	TRBV7-8	15	TRBJ1-2	TGTGCCAGCAGCTACTTAGGGAGGCAGAGGAATGGCTACACCTTC	CASSYLGRQRNGYTF
NA	TRBD1	TRBV12-5	15	TRBJ1-5	TGTGCTAGTGGTTTCGAGAGGGCAGGGGGTCAGCCCCAGCATTTT	CASGFERAGGQPQHF
NA	TRBD1	TRBV30	14	TRBJ2-7	TGTGCCTGGAGCTCAAGGACAGGGGGTGGTGGGCAGTACTTC	CAWSSRTGGGGQYF
NA	NA	TRBV10-3	15	TRBJ2-2	TGTGCCATCAGTGAGTCGGGCCCACAAACCGGGGAGCTGTTTTTT	CAISESGPQTGELFF
NA	NA	TRBV28	13	TRBJ1-2	TGTGCCAGCAGTTTTTGGCCAGAACGCGGCTACACCTTC	CASSFWPERGYTF
NA	TRBD1	TRBV9	14	TRBJ2-7	TGTGCCAGCAGCGTAGTTGCAGGGGGCTACGAGCAGTACTTC	CASSVVAGGYEQYF
NA	NA	TRBV5-6	14	TRBJ1-5	TGTGCCAGCAGCGTTAAATTAGGGGATCAGCCCCAGCATTTT	CASSVKLGDQPQHF
NA	NA	TRBV7-2	14	TRBJ2-1	TGTGCCAGCAGCGCACAGGGATTCTACAATGAGCAGTTCTTC	CASSAQGFYNEQFF
NA	NA	TRBV18	17	TRBJ1-5	TGTGCCAGCTCACCATCAGGGTCGGGCGGATCCGGTCAGCCCCAGCATTTT	CASSPSGSGGSGQPQHF